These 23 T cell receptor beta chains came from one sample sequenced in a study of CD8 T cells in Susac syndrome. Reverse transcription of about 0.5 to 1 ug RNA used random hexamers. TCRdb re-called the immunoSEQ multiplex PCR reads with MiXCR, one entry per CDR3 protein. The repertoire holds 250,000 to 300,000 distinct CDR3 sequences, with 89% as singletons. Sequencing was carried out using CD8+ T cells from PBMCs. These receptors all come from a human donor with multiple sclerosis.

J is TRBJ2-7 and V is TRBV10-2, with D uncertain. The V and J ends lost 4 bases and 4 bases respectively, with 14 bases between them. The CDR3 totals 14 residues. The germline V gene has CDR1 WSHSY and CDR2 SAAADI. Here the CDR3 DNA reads TGCGCCAGCAGTGGCACCCCACCTGCATACGAGCAGTACTTC. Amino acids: CASSGTPPAYEQYF.

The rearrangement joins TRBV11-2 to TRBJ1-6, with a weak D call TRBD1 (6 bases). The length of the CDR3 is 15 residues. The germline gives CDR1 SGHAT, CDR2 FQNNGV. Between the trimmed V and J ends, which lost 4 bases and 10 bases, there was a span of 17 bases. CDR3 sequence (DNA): TGTGCCAGCAGCTACATGGGGGCCTCGGGCTCACCCCTCCACTTT. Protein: CASSYMGASGSPLHF.

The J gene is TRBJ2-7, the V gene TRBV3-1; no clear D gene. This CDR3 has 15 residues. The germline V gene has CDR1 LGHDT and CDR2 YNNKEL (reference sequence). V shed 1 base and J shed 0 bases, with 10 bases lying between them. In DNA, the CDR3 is TGTGCCAGCAGCCAAGGTTCCGAGCGCTCCTACGAGCAGTACTTC. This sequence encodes CASSQGSERSYEQYF.

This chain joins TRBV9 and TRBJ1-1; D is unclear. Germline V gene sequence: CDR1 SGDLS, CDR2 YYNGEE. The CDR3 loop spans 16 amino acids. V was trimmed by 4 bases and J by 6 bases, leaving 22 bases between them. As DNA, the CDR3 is TGTGCCAGCAGCTCCCGTAGGACGGCCCCCAAAGCTGAAGCTTTCTTT. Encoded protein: CASSSRRTAPKAEAFF.

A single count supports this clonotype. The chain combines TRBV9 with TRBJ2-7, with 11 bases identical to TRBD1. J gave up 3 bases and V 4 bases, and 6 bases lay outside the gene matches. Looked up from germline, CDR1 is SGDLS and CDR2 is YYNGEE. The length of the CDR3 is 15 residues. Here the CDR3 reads CASSPDRGRLYEQYF. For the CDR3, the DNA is TGTGCCAGCAGCCCGGACAGGGGGCGACTCTACGAGCAGTACTTC.

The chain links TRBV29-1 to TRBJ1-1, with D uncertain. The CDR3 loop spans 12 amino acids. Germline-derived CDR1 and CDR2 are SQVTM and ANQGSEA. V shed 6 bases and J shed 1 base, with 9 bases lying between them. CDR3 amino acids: CSVEYRNTEAFF. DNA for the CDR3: TGCAGCGTAGAGTACAGGAACACTGAAGCTTTCTTT.

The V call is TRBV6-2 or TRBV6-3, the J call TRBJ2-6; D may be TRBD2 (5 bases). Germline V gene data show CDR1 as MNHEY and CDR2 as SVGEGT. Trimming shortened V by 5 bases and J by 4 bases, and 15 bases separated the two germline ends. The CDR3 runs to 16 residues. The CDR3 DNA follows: TGTGCCAGCAGTGTCCTAAACAGCGGCGGGGCCAACGTCCTGACTTTC. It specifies CASSVLNSGGANVLTF.

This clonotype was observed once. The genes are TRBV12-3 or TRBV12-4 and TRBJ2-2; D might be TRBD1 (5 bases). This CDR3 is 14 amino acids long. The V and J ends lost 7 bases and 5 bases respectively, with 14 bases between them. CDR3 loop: CASISQGRTGELFF. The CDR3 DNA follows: TGTGCCAGCATCTCCCAGGGTCGGACCGGGGAGCTGTTTTTT.

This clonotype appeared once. The CDR3 loop reads CASGLVLPGLSYEQYF. The CDR3 nucleotides read TGTGCTAGTGGTTTGGTACTACCGGGGCTAAGCTACGAGCAGTACTTC. The J gene is TRBJ2-7, the V gene TRBV12-5, with D perhaps TRBD1 or TRBD2 (5 bases each). This CDR3 has 16 amino acids. V shed 0 bases and J shed 3 bases, with 15 bases lying between them. Germline CDR1 is LGHNT and CDR2 is FRNRAP.

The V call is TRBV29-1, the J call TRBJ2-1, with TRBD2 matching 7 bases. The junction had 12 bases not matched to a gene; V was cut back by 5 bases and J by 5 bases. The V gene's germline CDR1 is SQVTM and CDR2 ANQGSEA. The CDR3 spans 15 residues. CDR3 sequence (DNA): TGCAGCGTTAGGGGCGGGCTAGCGGTAAACAATGAGCAGTTCTTC. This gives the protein CSVRGGLAVNNEQFF.

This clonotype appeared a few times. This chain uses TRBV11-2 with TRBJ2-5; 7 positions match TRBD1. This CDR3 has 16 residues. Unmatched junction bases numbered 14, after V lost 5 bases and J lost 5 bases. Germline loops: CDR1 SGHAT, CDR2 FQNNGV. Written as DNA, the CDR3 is TGTGCCAGCAGCCCCTTGGTCTCAGGGGGAATTGAGACCCAGTACTTC. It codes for CASSPLVSGGIETQYF.

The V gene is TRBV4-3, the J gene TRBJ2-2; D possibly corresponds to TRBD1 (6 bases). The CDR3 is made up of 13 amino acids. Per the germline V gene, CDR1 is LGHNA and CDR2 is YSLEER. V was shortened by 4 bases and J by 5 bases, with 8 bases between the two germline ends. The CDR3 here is CASSPGVTGELFF. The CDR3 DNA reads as TGCGCCAGCAGCCCAGGGGTTACCGGGGAGCTGTTTTTT.

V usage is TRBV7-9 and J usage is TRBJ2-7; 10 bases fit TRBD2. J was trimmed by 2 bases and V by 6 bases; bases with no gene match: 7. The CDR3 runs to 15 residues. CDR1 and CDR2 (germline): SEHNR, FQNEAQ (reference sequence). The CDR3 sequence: CASSPTSGPTYEQYF. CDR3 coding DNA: TGTGCCAGCAGTCCGACTAGCGGGCCTACCTACGAGCAGTACTTC. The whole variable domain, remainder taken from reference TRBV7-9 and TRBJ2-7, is DTGVSQNPRHKITKRGQNVTFRCDPISEHNRLYWYRQTLGQGPEFLTYFQNEAQLEKSRLLSDRFSAERPKGSFSTLEIQRTEQGDSAMYLCASSPTSGPTYEQYFGPGTRLTVT.

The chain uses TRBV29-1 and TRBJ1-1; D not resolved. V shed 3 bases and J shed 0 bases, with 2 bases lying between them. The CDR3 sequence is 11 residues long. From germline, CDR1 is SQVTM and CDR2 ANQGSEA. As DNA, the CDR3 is TGCAGCGTTGATATGAACACTGAAGCTTTCTTT. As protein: CSVDMNTEAFF. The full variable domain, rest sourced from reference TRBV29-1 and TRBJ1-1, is SAVISQKPSRDICQRGTSLTIQCQVDSQVTMMFWYRQQPGQSLTLIATANQGSEATYESGFVIDKFPISRPNLTFSTLTVSNMSPEDSSIYLCSVDMNTEAFFGQGTRLTVV.

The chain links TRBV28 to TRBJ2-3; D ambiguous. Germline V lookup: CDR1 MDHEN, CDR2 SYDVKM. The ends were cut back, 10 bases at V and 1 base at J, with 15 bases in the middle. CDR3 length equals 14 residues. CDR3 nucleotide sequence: TGTGCCACTGAGTTTGCCTCTCGCACAGATACGCAGTATTTT. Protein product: CATEFASRTDTQYF. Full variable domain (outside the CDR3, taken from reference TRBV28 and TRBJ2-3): DVKVTQSSRYLVKRTGEKVFLECVQDMDHENMFWYRQDPGLGLRLIYFSYDVKMKEKGDIPEGYSVSREKKERFSLILESASTNQTSMYLCATEFASRTDTQYFGPGTRLTVL.

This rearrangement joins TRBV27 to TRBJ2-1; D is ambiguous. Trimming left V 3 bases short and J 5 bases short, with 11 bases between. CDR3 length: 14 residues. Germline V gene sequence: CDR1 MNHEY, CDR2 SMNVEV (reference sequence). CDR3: CASSFSRPDNEQFF. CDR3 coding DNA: TGTGCCAGCAGTTTTTCCCGACCCGACAATGAGCAGTTCTTC.

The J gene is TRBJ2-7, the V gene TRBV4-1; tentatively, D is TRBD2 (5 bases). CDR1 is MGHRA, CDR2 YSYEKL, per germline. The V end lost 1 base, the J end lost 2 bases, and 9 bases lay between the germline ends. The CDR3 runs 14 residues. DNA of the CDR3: TGCGCCAGCAGCCAAGGGGAGTTCGCCTACGAGCAGTACTTC. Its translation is CASSQGEFAYEQYF.

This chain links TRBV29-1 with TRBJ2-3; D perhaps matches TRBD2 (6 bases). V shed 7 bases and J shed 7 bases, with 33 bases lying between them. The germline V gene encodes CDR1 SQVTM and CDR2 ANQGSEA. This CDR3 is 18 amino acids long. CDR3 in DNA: TGCAGCGCGCGACCCGACGACTTTCTGGCGGGGAGCTCGAATACGCAGTATTTT. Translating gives CSARPDDFLAGSSNTQYF.

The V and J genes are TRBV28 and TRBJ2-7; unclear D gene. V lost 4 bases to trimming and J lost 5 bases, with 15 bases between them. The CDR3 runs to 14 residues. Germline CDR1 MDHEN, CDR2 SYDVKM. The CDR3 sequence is CASSSRWGPNEQYF. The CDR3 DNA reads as TGTGCCAGCAGTTCCAGATGGGGTCCCAACGAGCAGTACTTC.

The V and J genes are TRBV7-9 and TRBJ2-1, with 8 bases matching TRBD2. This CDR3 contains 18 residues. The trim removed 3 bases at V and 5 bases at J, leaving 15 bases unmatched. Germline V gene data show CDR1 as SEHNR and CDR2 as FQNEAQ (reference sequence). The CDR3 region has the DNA TGTGCCAGCAGCTTTCTCGCGGGGGGAACTAGCGGACACAATGAGCAGTTCTTC. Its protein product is CASSFLAGGTSGHNEQFF.

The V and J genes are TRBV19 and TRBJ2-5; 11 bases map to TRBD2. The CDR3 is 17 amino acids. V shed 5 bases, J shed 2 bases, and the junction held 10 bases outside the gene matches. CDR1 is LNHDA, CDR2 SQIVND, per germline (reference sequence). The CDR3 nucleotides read TGTGCCAGTAGTCGCGGCCTAGCGGGAGGACGACAAGAGACCCAGTACTTC. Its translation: CASSRGLAGGRQETQYF.

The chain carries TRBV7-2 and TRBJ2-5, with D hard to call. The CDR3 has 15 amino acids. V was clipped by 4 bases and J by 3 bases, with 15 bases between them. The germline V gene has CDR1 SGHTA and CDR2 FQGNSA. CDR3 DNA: TGTGCCAGCAGCTCCCTCCTCGGTGGGAAAGAGACCCAGTACTTC. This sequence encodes CASSSLLGGKETQYF.

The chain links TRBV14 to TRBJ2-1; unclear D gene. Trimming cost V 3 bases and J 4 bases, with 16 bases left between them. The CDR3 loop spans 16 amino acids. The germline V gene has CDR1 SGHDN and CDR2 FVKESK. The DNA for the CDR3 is TGTGCCAGCAGCCAGGACGCGGCAGGCTATTACAATGAGCAGTTCTTC. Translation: CASSQDAAGYYNEQFF.